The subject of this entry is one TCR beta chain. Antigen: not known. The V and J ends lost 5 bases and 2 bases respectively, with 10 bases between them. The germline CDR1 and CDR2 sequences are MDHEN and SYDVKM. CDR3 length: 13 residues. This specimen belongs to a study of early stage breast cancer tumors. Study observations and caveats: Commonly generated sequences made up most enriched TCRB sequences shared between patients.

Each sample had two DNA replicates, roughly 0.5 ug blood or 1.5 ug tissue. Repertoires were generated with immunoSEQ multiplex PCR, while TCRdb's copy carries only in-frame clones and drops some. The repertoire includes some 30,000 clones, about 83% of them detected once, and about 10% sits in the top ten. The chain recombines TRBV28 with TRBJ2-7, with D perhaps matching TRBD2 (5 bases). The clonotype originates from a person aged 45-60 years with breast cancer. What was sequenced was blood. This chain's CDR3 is CASSPPRAYEQYF. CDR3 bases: TGTGCCAGCAGTCCTCCGAGGGCCTACGAGCAGTACTTC.